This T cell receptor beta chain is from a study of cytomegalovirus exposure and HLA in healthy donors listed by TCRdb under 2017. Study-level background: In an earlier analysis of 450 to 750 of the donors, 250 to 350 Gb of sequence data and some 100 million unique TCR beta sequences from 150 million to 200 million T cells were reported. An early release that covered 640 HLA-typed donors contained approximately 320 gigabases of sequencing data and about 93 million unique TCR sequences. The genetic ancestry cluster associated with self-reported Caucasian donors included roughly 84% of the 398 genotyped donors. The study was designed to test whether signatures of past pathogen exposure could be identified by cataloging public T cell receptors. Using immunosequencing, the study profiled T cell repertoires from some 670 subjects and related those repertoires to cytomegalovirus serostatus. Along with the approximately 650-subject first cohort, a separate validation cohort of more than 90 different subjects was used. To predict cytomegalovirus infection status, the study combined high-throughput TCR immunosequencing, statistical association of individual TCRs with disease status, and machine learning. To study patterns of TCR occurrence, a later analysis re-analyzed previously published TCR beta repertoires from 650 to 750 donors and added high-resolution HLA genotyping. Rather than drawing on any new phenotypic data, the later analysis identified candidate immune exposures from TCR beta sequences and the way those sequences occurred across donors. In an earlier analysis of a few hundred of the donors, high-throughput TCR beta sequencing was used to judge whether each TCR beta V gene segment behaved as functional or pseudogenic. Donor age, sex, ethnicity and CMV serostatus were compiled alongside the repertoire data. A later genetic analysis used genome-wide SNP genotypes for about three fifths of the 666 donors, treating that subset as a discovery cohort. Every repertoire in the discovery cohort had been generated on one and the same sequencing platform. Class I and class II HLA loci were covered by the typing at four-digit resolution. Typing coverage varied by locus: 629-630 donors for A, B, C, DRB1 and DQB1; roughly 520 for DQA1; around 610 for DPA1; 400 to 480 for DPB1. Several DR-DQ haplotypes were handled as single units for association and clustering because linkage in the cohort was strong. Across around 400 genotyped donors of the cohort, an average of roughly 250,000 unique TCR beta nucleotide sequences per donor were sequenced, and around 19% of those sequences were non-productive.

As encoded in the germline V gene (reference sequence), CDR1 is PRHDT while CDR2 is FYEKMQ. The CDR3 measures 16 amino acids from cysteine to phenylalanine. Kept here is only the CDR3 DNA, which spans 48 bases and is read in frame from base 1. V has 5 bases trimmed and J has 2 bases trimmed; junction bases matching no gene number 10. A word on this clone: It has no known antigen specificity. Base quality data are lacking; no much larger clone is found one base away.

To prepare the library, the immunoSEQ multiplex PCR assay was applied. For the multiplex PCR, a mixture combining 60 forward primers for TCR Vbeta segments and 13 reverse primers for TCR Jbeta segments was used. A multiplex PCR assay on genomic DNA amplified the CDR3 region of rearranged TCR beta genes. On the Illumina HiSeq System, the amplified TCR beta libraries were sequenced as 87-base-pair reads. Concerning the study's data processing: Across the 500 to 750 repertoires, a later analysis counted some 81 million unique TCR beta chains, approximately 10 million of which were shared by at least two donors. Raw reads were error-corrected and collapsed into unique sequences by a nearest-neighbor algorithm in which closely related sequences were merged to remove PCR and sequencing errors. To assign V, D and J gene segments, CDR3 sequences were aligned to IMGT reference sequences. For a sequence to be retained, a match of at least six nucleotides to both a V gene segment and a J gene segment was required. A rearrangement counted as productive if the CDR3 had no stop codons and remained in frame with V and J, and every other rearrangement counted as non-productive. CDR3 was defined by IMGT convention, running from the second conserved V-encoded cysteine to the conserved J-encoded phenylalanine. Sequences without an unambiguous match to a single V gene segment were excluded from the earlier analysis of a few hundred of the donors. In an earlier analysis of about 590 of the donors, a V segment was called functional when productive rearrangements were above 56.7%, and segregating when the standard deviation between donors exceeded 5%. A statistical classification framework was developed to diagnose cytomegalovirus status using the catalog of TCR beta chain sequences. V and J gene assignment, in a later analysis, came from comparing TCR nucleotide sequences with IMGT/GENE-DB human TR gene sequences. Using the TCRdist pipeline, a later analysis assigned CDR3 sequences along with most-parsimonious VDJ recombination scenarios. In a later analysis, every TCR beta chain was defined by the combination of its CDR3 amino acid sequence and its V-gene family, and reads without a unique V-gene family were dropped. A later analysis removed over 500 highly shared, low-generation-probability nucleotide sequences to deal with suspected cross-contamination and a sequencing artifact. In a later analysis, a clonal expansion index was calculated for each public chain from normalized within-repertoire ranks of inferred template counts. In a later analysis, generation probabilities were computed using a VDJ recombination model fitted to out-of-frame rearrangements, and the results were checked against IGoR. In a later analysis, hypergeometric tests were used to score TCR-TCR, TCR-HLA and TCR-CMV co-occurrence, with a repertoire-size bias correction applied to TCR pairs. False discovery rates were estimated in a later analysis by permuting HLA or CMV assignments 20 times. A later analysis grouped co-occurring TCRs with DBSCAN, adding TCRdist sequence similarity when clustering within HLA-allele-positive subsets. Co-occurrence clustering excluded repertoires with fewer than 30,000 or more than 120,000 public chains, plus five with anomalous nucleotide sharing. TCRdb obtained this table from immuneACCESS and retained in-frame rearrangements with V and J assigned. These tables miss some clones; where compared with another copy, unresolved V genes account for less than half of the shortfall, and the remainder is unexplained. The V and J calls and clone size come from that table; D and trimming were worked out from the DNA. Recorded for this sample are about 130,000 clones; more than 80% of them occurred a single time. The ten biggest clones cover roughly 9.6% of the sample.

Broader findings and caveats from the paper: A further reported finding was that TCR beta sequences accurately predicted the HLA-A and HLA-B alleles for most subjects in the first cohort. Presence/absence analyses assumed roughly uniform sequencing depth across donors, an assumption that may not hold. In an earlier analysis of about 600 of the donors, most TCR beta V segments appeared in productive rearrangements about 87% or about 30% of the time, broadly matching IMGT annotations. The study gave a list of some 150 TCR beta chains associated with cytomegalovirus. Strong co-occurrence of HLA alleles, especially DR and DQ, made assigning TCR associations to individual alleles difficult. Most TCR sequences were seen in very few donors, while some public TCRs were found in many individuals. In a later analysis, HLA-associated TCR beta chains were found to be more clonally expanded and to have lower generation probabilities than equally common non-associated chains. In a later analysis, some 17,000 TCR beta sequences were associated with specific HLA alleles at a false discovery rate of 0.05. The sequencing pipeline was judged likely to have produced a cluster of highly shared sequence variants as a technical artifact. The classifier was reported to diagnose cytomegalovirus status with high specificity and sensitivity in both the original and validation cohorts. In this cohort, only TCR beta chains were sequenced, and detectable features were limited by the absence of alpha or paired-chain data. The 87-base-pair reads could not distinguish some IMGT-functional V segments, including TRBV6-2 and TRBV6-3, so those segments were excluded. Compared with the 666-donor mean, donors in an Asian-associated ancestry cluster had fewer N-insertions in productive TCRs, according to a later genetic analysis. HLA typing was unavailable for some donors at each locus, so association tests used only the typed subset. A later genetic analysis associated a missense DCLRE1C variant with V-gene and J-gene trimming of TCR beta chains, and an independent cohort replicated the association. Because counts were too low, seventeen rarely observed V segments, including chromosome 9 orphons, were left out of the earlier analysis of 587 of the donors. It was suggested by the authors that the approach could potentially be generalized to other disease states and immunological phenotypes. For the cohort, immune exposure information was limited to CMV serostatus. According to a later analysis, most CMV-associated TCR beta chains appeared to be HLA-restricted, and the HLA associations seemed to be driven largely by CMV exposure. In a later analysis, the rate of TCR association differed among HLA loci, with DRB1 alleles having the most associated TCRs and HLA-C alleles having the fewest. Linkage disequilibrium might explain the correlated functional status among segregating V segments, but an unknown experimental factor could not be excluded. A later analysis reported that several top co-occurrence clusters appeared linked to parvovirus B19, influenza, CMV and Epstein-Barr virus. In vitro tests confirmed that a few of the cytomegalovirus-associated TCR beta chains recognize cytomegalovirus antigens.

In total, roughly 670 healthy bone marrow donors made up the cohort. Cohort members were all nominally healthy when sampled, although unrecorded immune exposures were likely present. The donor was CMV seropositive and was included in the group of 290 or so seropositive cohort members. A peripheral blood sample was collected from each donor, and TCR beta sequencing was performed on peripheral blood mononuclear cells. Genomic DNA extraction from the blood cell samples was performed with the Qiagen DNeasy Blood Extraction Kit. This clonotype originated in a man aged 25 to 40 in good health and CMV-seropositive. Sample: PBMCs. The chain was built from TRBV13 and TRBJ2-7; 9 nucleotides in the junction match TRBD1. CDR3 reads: CASSLGTGSWAYEQYF. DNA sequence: TGTGCCAGCAGCCTCGGGACAGGGAGTTGGGCCTACGAGCAGTACTTC. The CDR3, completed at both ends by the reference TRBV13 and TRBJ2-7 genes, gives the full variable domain AAGVIQSPRHLIKEKRETATLKCYPIPRHDTVYWYQQGPGQDPQFLISFYEKMQSDKGSIPDRFSAQQFSDYHSELNMSSLELGDSALYFCASSLGTGSWAYEQYFGPGTRLTVT.